The table lists the clone carrying this TCR beta chain with a count of one. Assay used: immunoSEQ multiplex PCR; TCRdb lists only in-frame clones, some missing. The repertoire holds about 180,000 clones, with roughly 88% as singletons. Germline trimming cut 2 bases from V and 5 bases from J; bases unmatched to any gene: 12. The CDR3 runs 17 residues. From germline, CDR1 is LNHNV and CDR2 YYDKDF (reference sequence). This record belongs to a study of blood T cell repertoires in COVID-19. V usage is TRBV15 and J usage is TRBJ1-3, with 7 positions matching TRBD1. Input material: peripheral blood. The source of this sequence is an elderly woman with acute or convalescent COVID-19. The CDR3 loop reads CATSRPPGAGGRNTIYF. In DNA, the CDR3 is TGTGCCACCAGCAGACCCCCAGGTGCAGGGGGTAGAAACACCATATATTTT.